The rows below give T cell receptor beta chains drawn from one sample of a study of T cell repertoires in cytomegalovirus infection. These receptors lack a known antigen. TCRdb re-called the reads with MiXCR, one entry per CDR3 protein. Seen here are about 920,000 distinct CDR3 sequences, around 29% observed once, and the top ten hold over 13%. Sequences were derived from cultured CD8+ T cells from PBMCs, sampled from culture after CMV antigen stimulation. These receptors were taken from a human donor in good health (CMV status not recorded). Some clones in this sample may be carry-over from other donors' samples. The CDR3 runs from the conserved cysteine through the conserved F or W. The D gene is left open where the match is weak. The size entry is marked missing in some rows and otherwise reads once, few, many or a size class.

d_gene	v_gene	abundance	j_gene	CDR3nt	CDR3aa
-	TRBV6-5	-	TRBJ2-5	TGTGCCAGCAGTTACCTGGTGGGGTTGGAAGAGACCCAGTACTTC	CASSYLVGLEETQYF
-	TRBV7-3	-	TRBJ2-6	TGTGCCAGCAGCTTAAGTTGGGGGGCTGGGGCCAACGTCCTGACTTTC	CASSLSWGAGANVLTF
TRBD2	TRBV7-7	few	TRBJ2-3	TGTGCTAGCAGCCCACTAGCGGGGGGGCTGGACACAGATACGCAGTATTTT	CASSPLAGGLDTDTQYF
-	TRBV4-1	few	TRBJ2-7	TGCGCCAGCAGCCAAGAATCGGGTGTTGCCGAGCAGTACTTC	CASSQESGVAEQYF
-	TRBV7-2	many	TRBJ1-6	TGTGCCAGCAGCTTAGGCTGGGGCGGCTATAATTCACCCCTCCACTTT	CASSLGWGGYNSPLHF
-	TRBV7-9	-	TRBJ1-1	TGTGCCAGCAACGACCGCTACACTGAAGCTTTCTTT	CASNDRYTEAFF
-	TRBV27	few	TRBJ1-2	TGTGCCAGCAGTTTTGGCGTAGACCTTAACTATGGCTACACCTTC	CASSFGVDLNYGYTF
-	TRBV10-2	few	TRBJ2-3	TGCGCCAGCATGGCGGGGTCGACTAGCACAGATACGCAGTATTTT	CASMAGSTSTDTQYF
TRBD1	TRBV7-9	few	TRBJ2-1	TGTGCCAGCACCTGGGACAGGGGTACAAATGAGCAGTTCTTC	CASTWDRGTNEQFF
TRBD1	TRBV15	-	TRBJ1-1	TGTGCCACCAGCAGAGCCCCTGACAGGGGGCCTGAAGCTTTCTTT	CATSRAPDRGPEAFF